These T cell receptor beta chains were read from a single sample in a study of OX40 agonist ivuxolimab in advanced cancers. TCRdb's copy holds only in-frame clones and misses some; the assay was immunoSEQ multiplex PCR. This sample has about 70,000 clones, with just over 85% found just once. The sequenced sample was CD4+ or CD8+ T cells sorted from blood, obtained in a trial of the OX40 agonist ivuxolimab. The receptors originated from an adult with an advanced solid tumor such as melanoma, head and neck, liver or kidney cancer. Each CDR3 is given with its conserved first and last residue. The D gene is left open where the match is weak. Some rows have no size entry. The others give once, few or many, or a class for an expanded clone.

j_call: TRBJ1-4; v_call: TRBV7-9; clone_size: NA; d_call: NA; cdr3_aa: CASSLDSTNEKLFF; cdr3_nt: TGTGCCAGCAGCTTAGATTCAACTAATGAAAAACTGTTTTTT
j_call: TRBJ1-2; v_call: TRBV7-2; clone_size: NA; d_call: NA; cdr3_aa: CASSPWTGYGYTF; cdr3_nt: TGTGCCAGCAGCCCCTGGACCGGCTATGGCTACACCTTC
j_call: TRBJ1-6; v_call: TRBV30; clone_size: few; d_call: NA; cdr3_aa: CAWSVYFGGSDNSPLHF; cdr3_nt: TGTGCCTGGAGTGTATACTTTGGGGGATCGGATAATTCACCCCTCCACTTT
j_call: TRBJ2-1; v_call: TRBV20-1; clone_size: NA; d_call: NA; cdr3_aa: CSAREEEQFF; cdr3_nt: TGCAGTGCTAGAGAGGAGGAGCAGTTCTTC
j_call: TRBJ2-7; v_call: TRBV28; clone_size: few; d_call: NA; cdr3_aa: CASTTGGGTKMGEQYF; cdr3_nt: TGTGCCAGCACCACCGGGGGCGGGACAAAGATGGGGGAGCAGTACTTC
j_call: TRBJ2-1; v_call: TRBV5-6; clone_size: NA; d_call: NA; cdr3_aa: CASSLGNPIRWDLYNEQFF; cdr3_nt: TGTGCCAGCAGCTTGGGGAACCCGATTCGGTGGGATCTGTACAATGAGCAGTTCTTC
j_call: TRBJ2-3; v_call: TRBV5-1; clone_size: NA; d_call: TRBD2; cdr3_aa: CASSGTSPLTLTDTQYF; cdr3_nt: TGCGCCAGCAGCGGGACTAGCCCCCTTACTCTCACAGATACGCAGTATTTT
j_call: TRBJ2-1; v_call: TRBV4-1; clone_size: NA; d_call: TRBD2; cdr3_aa: CASSQDRALAGKENEQFF; cdr3_nt: TGCGCCAGCAGCCAAGATAGGGCGCTAGCGGGAAAGGAGAATGAGCAGTTCTTC
j_call: TRBJ1-1; v_call: TRBV7-9; clone_size: NA; d_call: NA; cdr3_aa: CASSLVGGRTEAFF; cdr3_nt: TGTGCCAGCAGCTTAGTGGGGGGCAGGACTGAAGCTTTCTTT
j_call: TRBJ2-1; v_call: TRBV7-3; clone_size: once; d_call: TRBD1; cdr3_aa: CASSWGQGFDNEQFF; cdr3_nt: TGTGCCAGCAGCTGGGGACAGGGGTTCGACAATGAGCAGTTCTTC
j_call: TRBJ1-1; v_call: TRBV5-5; clone_size: NA; d_call: NA; cdr3_aa: CASSLVGGGNTEAFF; cdr3_nt: TGTGCCAGCAGCTTGGTGGGGGGCGGGAACACTGAAGCTTTCTTT
j_call: TRBJ2-3; v_call: TRBV4-2; clone_size: NA; d_call: TRBD2; cdr3_aa: CASSQGGTSGADTQYF; cdr3_nt: TGTGCCAGCAGCCAAGGCGGGACTAGCGGGGCAGATACGCAGTATTTT
j_call: TRBJ2-3; v_call: TRBV27; clone_size: NA; d_call: NA; cdr3_aa: CASSGNTDTQYF; cdr3_nt: TGTGCCAGCAGTGGAAACACAGATACGCAGTATTTT
j_call: TRBJ2-5; v_call: TRBV4-1; clone_size: once; d_call: NA; cdr3_aa: CASSQFAAEPQETQYF; cdr3_nt: TGCGCCAGCAGCCAATTCGCGGCAGAGCCCCAAGAGACCCAGTACTTC
j_call: TRBJ2-3; v_call: TRBV28; clone_size: NA; d_call: NA; cdr3_aa: CASFPIAEPTDTQYF; cdr3_nt: TGTGCCAGCTTTCCTATAGCGGAGCCCACAGATACGCAGTATTTT
j_call: TRBJ2-5; v_call: TRBV5-1; clone_size: NA; d_call: NA; cdr3_aa: CASSLAGHTGPQETQYF; cdr3_nt: TGCGCCAGCAGCTTGGCCGGGCATACAGGGCCTCAAGAGACCCAGTACTTC
j_call: TRBJ1-1; v_call: TRBV19; clone_size: NA; d_call: NA; cdr3_aa: CASSIKRGTEAFF; cdr3_nt: TGTGCCAGTAGTATCAAAAGGGGCACTGAAGCTTTCTTT
j_call: TRBJ1-1; v_call: TRBV11-2; clone_size: NA; d_call: NA; cdr3_aa: CASSSLTYKAFF; cdr3_nt: TGTGCCAGCAGCTCTCTAACCTATAAGGCTTTCTTT
j_call: TRBJ2-3; v_call: TRBV19; clone_size: once; d_call: NA; cdr3_aa: CASNPGRKLTDTQYF; cdr3_nt: TGTGCCAGTAACCCGGGACGGAAACTCACAGATACGCAGTATTTT
j_call: TRBJ2-2; v_call: TRBV5-1; clone_size: NA; d_call: TRBD2; cdr3_aa: CASSFDTSGRTYANTGELFF; cdr3_nt: TGCGCCAGCAGCTTTGATACTAGCGGGAGGACTTACGCGAACACCGGGGAGCTGTTTTTT
j_call: TRBJ2-1; v_call: TRBV19; clone_size: NA; d_call: NA; cdr3_aa: CASSIGPANEQFF; cdr3_nt: TGTGCCAGTAGTATTGGACCCGCCAATGAGCAGTTCTTC
j_call: TRBJ2-7; v_call: TRBV5-6; clone_size: NA; d_call: NA; cdr3_aa: CASSFAFGGGYEQYF; cdr3_nt: TGTGCCAGCAGCTTCGCCTTCGGGGGAGGCTACGAGCAGTACTTC
j_call: TRBJ2-3; v_call: TRBV28; clone_size: NA; d_call: NA; cdr3_aa: CASTRSEGTDTQYF; cdr3_nt: TGTGCCAGCACCCGCTCGGAGGGGACAGATACGCAGTATTTT
j_call: TRBJ2-1; v_call: TRBV5-1; clone_size: NA; d_call: NA; cdr3_aa: CASSLAGRRDEQFF; cdr3_nt: TGCGCCAGCAGCTTGGCGGGAAGACGGGATGAGCAGTTCTTC
j_call: TRBJ1-2; v_call: TRBV6-5; clone_size: NA; d_call: TRBD1; cdr3_aa: CASTGTANYGYTF; cdr3_nt: TGTGCCAGCACCGGGACAGCTAACTATGGCTACACCTTC
j_call: TRBJ2-2; v_call: TRBV19; clone_size: NA; d_call: NA; cdr3_aa: CASSISLSVGTGELFF; cdr3_nt: TGTGCCAGTAGTATTAGTTTGTCCGTCGGTACCGGGGAGCTGTTTTTT
j_call: TRBJ2-1; v_call: TRBV6-5; clone_size: NA; d_call: TRBD2; cdr3_aa: CASSSQPGLVDNEQFF; cdr3_nt: TGTGCCAGCAGTTCACAGCCGGGACTAGTCGACAATGAGCAGTTCTTC
j_call: TRBJ1-4; v_call: TRBV7-6; clone_size: once; d_call: NA; cdr3_aa: CASSSRGEKLFF; cdr3_nt: TGTGCCAGCAGCTCAAGGGGTGAAAAACTGTTTTTT
j_call: TRBJ2-5; v_call: TRBV5-6; clone_size: NA; d_call: TRBD2; cdr3_aa: CASRSERELRETQYF; cdr3_nt: TGTGCCAGCAGATCCGAGCGGGAGCTTCGGGAGACCCAGTACTTC
j_call: TRBJ2-7; v_call: TRBV15; clone_size: NA; d_call: NA; cdr3_aa: CATSRGQDYEQYF; cdr3_nt: TGTGCCACCAGCAGGGGCCAGGACTACGAGCAGTACTTC
j_call: TRBJ1-4; v_call: TRBV18; clone_size: NA; d_call: NA; cdr3_aa: CASSPLSAATNEKLFF; cdr3_nt: TGTGCCAGCTCACCACTATCGGCAGCAACTAATGAAAAACTGTTTTTT
j_call: TRBJ2-5; v_call: TRBV4-2; clone_size: NA; d_call: NA; cdr3_aa: CASSLPAAAWTQYF; cdr3_nt: TGTGCCAGCAGCCTCCCCGCAGCGGCCTGGACCCAGTACTTC
j_call: TRBJ1-2; v_call: TRBV19; clone_size: NA; d_call: TRBD1; cdr3_aa: CASSTGTGANYGYTF; cdr3_nt: TGTGCCAGTAGTACCGGGACAGGGGCAAACTATGGCTACACCTTC
j_call: TRBJ2-5; v_call: TRBV4-3; clone_size: NA; d_call: TRBD2; cdr3_aa: CASSQDREGGGETQYF; cdr3_nt: TGCGCCAGCAGCCAAGACCGGGAGGGAGGGGGAGAGACCCAGTACTTC
j_call: TRBJ2-1; v_call: TRBV7-9; clone_size: NA; d_call: NA; cdr3_aa: CASSPRGRWKDEQFF; cdr3_nt: TGTGCCAGCAGCCCTCGAGGGAGGTGGAAGGATGAGCAGTTCTTC
j_call: TRBJ2-3; v_call: TRBV11-2; clone_size: few; d_call: NA; cdr3_aa: CASSLGHPDGYDTQYF; cdr3_nt: TGTGCCAGCAGCTTAGGCCACCCGGACGGGTACGATACGCAGTATTTT
j_call: TRBJ2-5; v_call: TRBV28; clone_size: NA; d_call: NA; cdr3_aa: CASSPEQGGRETQYF; cdr3_nt: TGTGCCAGCAGTCCTGAGCAGGGTGGGAGAGAGACCCAGTACTTC
j_call: TRBJ1-5; v_call: TRBV6-1; clone_size: once; d_call: NA; cdr3_aa: CASSEVPNSNQPQHF; cdr3_nt: TGTGCCAGCAGTGAAGTACCGAATAGCAATCAGCCCCAGCATTTT
j_call: TRBJ2-2; v_call: TRBV4-1; clone_size: NA; d_call: NA; cdr3_aa: CASSQVRGDTGELFF; cdr3_nt: TGCGCCAGCAGCCAAGTTAGGGGGGACACCGGGGAGCTGTTTTTT
j_call: TRBJ2-7; v_call: TRBV19; clone_size: once; d_call: NA; cdr3_aa: CASSKDYWNEQYF; cdr3_nt: TGTGCCAGTAGTAAGGACTATTGGAACGAGCAGTACTTC
j_call: TRBJ1-6; v_call: TRBV2; clone_size: NA; d_call: NA; cdr3_aa: CASSGEAGTYNSPLHF; cdr3_nt: TGTGCCAGCAGTGGGGAGGCGGGCACCTATAATTCACCCCTCCACTTT
j_call: TRBJ2-1; v_call: TRBV10-3; clone_size: NA; d_call: NA; cdr3_aa: CAISDLASNEQFF; cdr3_nt: TGTGCCATCAGTGATCTAGCCTCAAATGAGCAGTTCTTC
j_call: TRBJ2-5; v_call: TRBV30; clone_size: NA; d_call: TRBD1; cdr3_aa: CAGTGGFYEQYF; cdr3_nt: TGTGCCGGCACAGGGGGCTTCTATGAGCAGTACTTC
j_call: TRBJ2-7; v_call: TRBV11-1; clone_size: NA; d_call: NA; cdr3_aa: CASSRGFHEQYF; cdr3_nt: TGTGCCAGCAGCCGGGGGTTTCACGAGCAGTACTTC
j_call: TRBJ2-3; v_call: TRBV9; clone_size: NA; d_call: NA; cdr3_aa: CASSVEGGSTQYF; cdr3_nt: TGTGCCAGCAGCGTAGAGGGAGGCTCGACGCAGTATTTT